The next 27 T cell receptor beta chains were all read from a single sample in a study of shared clonotypes between healthy human individuals. Repertoires were generated with immunoSEQ multiplex PCR, while TCRdb's copy carries only in-frame clones and drops some. The table lists about 1.5 million clones, nearly 99% of them singletons. The source material was naive CD4+ T cells sorted from blood. As for subset: CD45RA+ positively selected. These receptor sequences come from a man in his thirties or forties in good health.

The J gene is TRBJ2-2, the V gene TRBV5-1, with D perhaps matching TRBD1 (5 bases). Trimming took 2 bases from V and 6 from J, leaving 11 bases between them. The CDR3 length is 14 residues. Looked up from germline, CDR1 is SGHRS and CDR2 is YFSETQ. The CDR3 spells CASSFGIGAGELFF. Here the CDR3 DNA reads TGCGCCAGCAGCTTTGGCATAGGGGCCGGGGAGCTGTTTTTT.

The chain uses TRBV18 and TRBJ1-1, with D maybe TRBD1 (5 bases). The CDR3 is 16 residues long. Per germline, CDR1 KGHSH and CDR2 LQKENI. Between the trimmed V and J ends, which lost 4 bases and 0 bases, there was a span of 15 bases. In DNA form, the CDR3 reads TGTGCCAGCTCACACGACTCAGGGCTGATGAACACTGAAGCTTTCTTT. Protein product: CASSHDSGLMNTEAFF.

To note about this clone: This sample includes further DNA sequences coding for the same CDR3. This chain uses TRBV28 with TRBJ2-7; D not resolved. The CDR3 loop spans 11 amino acids. Per germline, CDR1 MDHEN and CDR2 SYDVKM. Trimming pared 3 bases from V and 3 bases from J, leaving 3 bases between. The CDR3 sequence: CASSFRYEQYF. The CDR3 bases are TGTGCCAGCAGTTTCCGCTACGAGCAGTACTTC.

A note on this clone: The junction shows a germline mismatch at one end, possibly a read error. This CDR3 is also generated by other DNA sequences in the sample. The chain's CDR3 is CASSVEGMNTEAFF. The CDR3, as DNA: TGTGCCAGCAGTGTTGAGGGAATGAATACTGAAGCTTTCTTT. The gene calls are TRBV2 and TRBJ1-1, with D unresolved. The CDR3 is made up of 14 amino acids. Germline assignment: CDR1 SNHLY and CDR2 FYNNEI.

In nucleotides, the CDR3 is TGCGCCAGCAGCTTGGACCGGAAACCGAACACTGAAGCTTTCTTT. It is translated as CASSLDRKPNTEAFF. The gene calls are TRBV5-1 and TRBJ1-1; D unresolved. The CDR3 covers 15 residues. The ends were cut back, 0 bases at V and 1 base at J, with 10 bases in the middle. CDR1 SGHRS and CDR2 YFSETQ come from the germline V gene.

This clone was counted once. The genes are TRBV28 and TRBJ1-1; D might be TRBD1 (5 bases). The germline V and J ends were trimmed by 5 bases and 5 bases, with 9 bases remaining between them. Germline CDR1 MDHEN, CDR2 SYDVKM. The CDR3 length is 12 residues. The CDR3 spells CASSGAATEAFF. The CDR3 nucleotides are TGTGCCAGCAGTGGGGCGGCTACTGAAGCTTTCTTT.

For the CDR3, the DNA is TGTGCCAGCAGCTTGGGGGGGTTCACAGATACGCAGTATTTT. Protein sequence: CASSLGGFTDTQYF. The chain couples TRBV5-4 to TRBJ2-3, with D perhaps assigned TRBD1 or TRBD2 (5 bases each). V was cut by 0 bases and J by 2 bases, with 7 bases left in between. The V gene's germline CDR1 is SGHNT and CDR2 YYREEE (reference sequence). The CDR3 sequence is 14 residues long.

This chain uses TRBV10-1 with TRBJ2-1; TRBD2 might be the D (5 bases). Trimming shortened V by 0 bases and J by 7 bases, and 19 bases separated the two germline ends. Germline V gene sequence: CDR1 WNHNN, CDR2 SYGVQD (reference sequence). This CDR3 spans 17 amino acids. The CDR3 is CASSESNSGGTKNEQFF. The DNA for the CDR3 is TGCGCCAGCAGTGAGTCTAACAGCGGAGGTACTAAAAATGAGCAGTTCTTC.

This chain joins TRBV28 and TRBJ2-7, with a possible D match to TRBD1 (6 bases). Germline CDR1 and CDR2: MDHEN and SYDVKM. The CDR3 is 16 residues long. Between the trimmed V and J ends, which lost 6 bases and 2 bases, there was a span of 20 bases. In DNA form, the CDR3 reads TGTGCCAGCAGGACACCCCCGGGGCAGGGGACCTACGAGCAGTACTTC. Translated, it gives CASRTPPGQGTYEQYF.

This chain joins TRBV19 and TRBJ2-7, with D perhaps TRBD1 or TRBD2 (5 bases each). Trimming stripped 0 bases from V and 0 bases from J, with 12 bases between. The CDR3 runs to 16 residues. The germline gives CDR1 LNHDA, CDR2 SQIVND (reference sequence). CDR3 bases: TGTGCCAGTAGTATAGATCTTGGGACGAGCTCCTACGAGCAGTACTTC. It is translated as CASSIDLGTSSYEQYF.

The chain recombines TRBV7-2 with TRBJ1-5; D is undetermined. CDR1 and CDR2 (germline): SGHTA, FQGNSA. This CDR3 spans 15 amino acids. The V end was cut by 0 bases, the J end by 3 bases, with 9 bases between. The CDR3 here is CASSLAFSPNQPQHF. DNA of the CDR3: TGTGCCAGCAGCTTAGCCTTTTCCCCCAATCAGCCCCAGCATTTT.

V gene TRBV28 combines with J gene TRBJ1-2; TRBD1 is a possible D gene (6 bases). Germline V gene lookup returns CDR1 MDHEN and CDR2 SYDVKM. The CDR3 contains 18 residues. V was pared by 5 bases and J by 3 bases, with 25 bases between. CDR3 protein: CASSQTLDRQTKYYGYTF. CDR3 sequence (DNA): TGTGCCAGCAGTCAAACATTGGACAGACAAACGAAATACTATGGCTACACCTTC.

Here the CDR3 reads CASTSVSTDTQYF. In DNA form, the CDR3 reads TGTGCCAGCACCTCTGTTAGCACAGATACGCAGTATTTT. This sequence joins TRBV25-1 and TRBJ2-3; D unresolved. CDR3 length equals 13 residues. Trimming took 7 bases from V and 0 from J, leaving 8 bases between them. Germline loops: CDR1 MGHDK, CDR2 SYGVNS.

This clone appeared once. The V gene is TRBV2, the J gene TRBJ2-7; D uncertain. This CDR3 comprises 13 residues. Germline V gene sequence: CDR1 SNHLY, CDR2 FYNNEI. Trimming took 8 bases from V and 3 from J, leaving 14 bases between them. The CDR3: CASEAVLYYEQYF. The CDR3 DNA reads TGTGCCAGCGAGGCCGTCTTATACTACGAGCAGTACTTC.

V and J are TRBV5-1 and TRBJ2-7, with TRBD1 matching 12 bases. The CDR3 covers 15 residues. With V trimmed by 4 bases and J by 3 bases, 5 bases remained unmatched. CDR1 SGHRS and CDR2 YFSETQ come from the germline V gene. CDR3 residues: CASSRGTGGFYEQYF. The CDR3 DNA follows: TGCGCCAGCAGCAGGGGGACAGGGGGCTTCTACGAGCAGTACTTC.

The chain carries TRBV7-9 and TRBJ1-1, with unresolved D. The CDR3 sequence is 14 residues long. Germline V gene sequence: CDR1 SEHNR, CDR2 FQNEAQ (reference sequence). Trimming took off 4 bases at V and 7 bases at J, with 16 bases between the two ends. This chain's CDR3 is CASSSTGRAYEAFF. The CDR3 DNA reads TGTGCCAGCAGCTCCACCGGTAGAGCATATGAAGCTTTCTTT.

The chain is built from TRBV18 and TRBJ2-5, with D perhaps matching TRBD2 (5 bases). Germline V CDR1 and CDR2: KGHSH, LQKENI. V gave up 3 bases and J gave up 2 bases, with 22 bases separating them. The length of the CDR3 is 18 residues. CDR3 in amino acids: CASSPLGVSPPGQETQYF. The CDR3 DNA reads TGTGCCAGCTCACCCCTCGGGGTTTCCCCCCCCGGGCAAGAGACCCAGTACTTC.

This rearrangement joins TRBV11-3 to TRBJ2-1; D is possibly TRBD1 (5 bases). V was shortened by 1 base and J by 8 bases, with 21 bases between the two germline ends. Germline-derived CDR1 and CDR2 are SGHNT and YENEEA. The CDR3 loop spans 17 amino acids. Here the CDR3 DNA reads TGTGCCAGCAGCTTAGTATTATCTCCAGGGTTACACCATGAGCAGTTCTTC. Translating it yields CASSLVLSPGLHHEQFF.

This chain connects TRBV10-1 to TRBJ2-7; D not certain. Trimming took off 4 bases at V and 3 bases at J, with 10 bases between the two ends. This CDR3 spans 13 amino acids. Looked up from germline, CDR1 is WNHNN and CDR2 is SYGVQD (reference sequence). Here the CDR3 reads CASSGHLLYEQYF. The CDR3 DNA is TGCGCCAGCAGTGGACACCTTCTCTACGAGCAGTACTTC.

The V call is TRBV25-1, the J call TRBJ1-4; D is perhaps TRBD1 (5 bases). CDR1 and CDR2 (germline): MGHDK, SYGVNS. This CDR3 is built from 16 residues. V lost 1 base and J 8 bases, leaving 17 bases between the germline ends. CDR3 in amino acids: CASSESGLVEGEKLFF. As DNA, the CDR3 is TGTGCCAGCAGTGAATCGGGGCTAGTGGAGGGAGAAAAACTGTTTTTT.

In the case of this clone: This specimen includes other DNA sequences encoding the same CDR3. The chain recombines TRBV28 with TRBJ2-1; D perhaps matches TRBD2 (6 bases). The germline V and J ends were trimmed by 7 bases and 4 bases, with 11 bases remaining between them. The CDR3 is 13 residues long. Germline CDR1 is MDHEN and CDR2 is SYDVKM. CDR3 amino acids: CASIAGKYNEQFF. For the CDR3, the DNA is TGTGCCAGCATCGCGGGGAAATACAATGAGCAGTTCTTC.

The CDR3, as DNA: TGTGCCAGCAGCCACAGGGAGTCGAGTGAAAAACTGTTTTTT. Its translation is CASSHRESSEKLFF. The gene calls are TRBV7-9 and TRBJ1-4; possible D gene TRBD1, 6 bases. CDR3 length: 14 residues. Trimming took off 5 bases at V and 7 bases at J, with 14 bases between the two ends. Germline assignment: CDR1 SEHNR and CDR2 FQNEAQ (reference sequence). Together with reference TRBV7-9 and TRBJ1-4, the CDR3 gives the full variable domain: DTGVSQNPRHKITKRGQNVTFRCDPISEHNRLYWYRQTLGQGPEFLTYFQNEAQLEKSRLLSDRFSAERPKGSFSTLEIQRTEQGDSAMYLCASSHRESSEKLFFGSGTQLSVL.

The chain links TRBV28 to TRBJ1-5; tentative D call: TRBD1 (5 bases). The germline gives CDR1 MDHEN, CDR2 SYDVKM. The CDR3 covers 14 residues. Trimming shortened V by 6 bases and J by 0 bases, and 9 bases separated the two germline ends. CDR3 sequence: CASRQGSSNQPQHF. CDR3 in DNA: TGTGCCAGCAGGCAGGGAAGTAGCAATCAGCCCCAGCATTTT.

This clone appeared a single time. The chain recombines TRBV11-2 with TRBJ2-2; TRBD1 aligns across 8 bases. Germline V gene data show CDR1 as SGHAT and CDR2 as FQNNGV. Trimming cost V 5 bases and J 4 bases; bases outside gene matches: 6. CDR3 length: 15 amino acids. For the CDR3, the DNA is TGTGCCAGCAGCGAAGTACAGGGGGGCACCGGGGAGCTGTTTTTT. Protein: CASSEVQGGTGELFF.

This chain uses TRBV6-5 with TRBJ1-1; 7 nucleotides line up with TRBD1. The J segment lost 3 bases and the V segment lost 6 bases, leaving 7 bases of the junction unmatched. CDR3 length equals 14 residues. CDR1 and CDR2 (germline): MNHEY, SVGAGI. The CDR3 sequence: CASSPQGVDTEAFF. DNA of the CDR3: TGTGCCAGCAGCCCCCAGGGGGTCGACACTGAAGCTTTCTTT.

The chain recombines TRBV5-1 with TRBJ1-2; 9 bases are shared with TRBD1. The germline V gene has CDR1 SGHRS and CDR2 YFSETQ. The CDR3 runs 15 residues. With V trimmed by 4 bases and J by 3 bases, 7 bases remained unmatched. CDR3 sequence (DNA): TGCGCCAGCAGCGGAGGACAGGGGTCGGACTATGGCTACACCTTC. This gives the protein CASSGGQGSDYGYTF.

This chain uses TRBV10-2 with TRBJ2-1; 13 bases are a match to TRBD2. The V gene end was trimmed by 5 bases and the J gene end by 9 bases; junction bases not matched to a gene: 1. The CDR3 totals 13 residues. Germline V CDR1 and CDR2: WSHSY, SAAADI. In nucleotides, the CDR3 is TGCGCCAGCAGTTGGACTAGCGGGGGTGAGCAGTTCTTC. Protein product: CASSWTSGGEQFF.